The source of this T cell receptor (beta chain) is a study of cytomegalovirus exposure and HLA in healthy donors. General study points: The study designated over 150 TCR beta chains cytomegalovirus-associated.

A word on this clone: Its antigen is unidentified.

PCR amplification relied on 60 Vbeta primers (plus 13 Jbeta primers). The repertoire was sequenced with immunoSEQ multiplex PCR; TCRdb's copy has only in-frame clones and lacks some. The table lists fewer than 65,000 clones, approximately 87% of them singletons. Germline CDR1 and CDR2: SQVTM and ANQGSEA. Between the trimmed V and J ends, which lost 6 bases and 0 bases, there was a span of 9 bases. The length of the CDR3 is 13 residues. The genes are TRBV29-1 and TRBJ2-1, with a possible D match to TRBD2 (6 bases). Specimen: PBMCs. The sequence was obtained from a man aged 18-30 years in good health and CMV-seronegative. CDR3 sequence reads: CSVGGSSYNEQFF. The DNA for the CDR3 is TGCAGCGTGGGGGGATCCTCCTACAATGAGCAGTTCTTC.